A single sample is the source of the 5 T cell receptor beta chains below, sequenced in a study of cytomegalovirus exposure and HLA in healthy donors. PCR primers comprised 60 Vbeta and 13 Jbeta primers. TCRdb's copy holds only in-frame clones and misses some; the assay was immunoSEQ multiplex PCR. The sample has 150,000 to 200,000 clones, roughly four fifths seen once. Sequencing was carried out using PBMCs. The receptors here all came from a woman aged 18-30 years in good health and CMV-seronegative.

The chain carries TRBV5-1 and TRBJ1-5; 12 positions agree with TRBD1. J gave up 5 bases and V 4 bases, and 10 bases lay outside the gene matches. The length of the CDR3 is 17 residues. Germline-derived CDR1 and CDR2 are SGHRS and YFSETQ. The CDR3 bases are TGCGCCAGCAGCCCGGGGACAGGGGGCTGGTCATATCAGCCCCAGCATTTT. Protein sequence: CASSPGTGGWSYQPQHF. Combining the CDR3 with reference TRBV5-1 and TRBJ1-5 gives the whole variable domain KAGVTQTPRYLIKTRGQQVTLSCSPISGHRSVSWYQQTPGQGLQFLFEYFSETQRNKGNFPGRFSGRQFSNSRSEMNVSTLELGDSALYLCASSPGTGGWSYQPQHFGDGTRLSIL.

The rearrangement joins TRBV7-3 to TRBJ2-7; a weak D match, TRBD1 (5 bases). Trimming cost V 0 bases and J 4 bases, with 13 bases left between them. CDR3 size: 15 residues. CDR1 and CDR2 (germline): SGHTA, FQGTGA. CDR3 DNA sequence: TGTGCCAGCAGCTTAACGGGTGGGCGACAGTACGAGCAGTACTTC. This gives the protein CASSLTGGRQYEQYF.

This rearrangement joins TRBV6-1 to TRBJ2-7, with 9 bases fitting TRBD2. V lost 0 bases to trimming and J lost 2 bases; unmatched junction nucleotides: 5. Germline V gene lookup returns CDR1 MNHNS and CDR2 SASEGT. The CDR3 has 16 residues. For the CDR3, the DNA is TGTGCCAGCAGTGAAGCGTGGCTAGCGGGGCCCTACGAGCAGTACTTC. This gives the protein CASSEAWLAGPYEQYF.

The rearrangement joins TRBV9 to TRBJ1-1; a weak D match, TRBD1 (5 bases). CDR1 is SGDLS, CDR2 YYNGEE, per germline. The CDR3 spans 14 residues. Trimming shortened V by 2 bases and J by 0 bases, and 8 bases separated the two germline ends. The CDR3 here is CASSVGGMNTEAFF. CDR3 DNA: TGTGCCAGCAGCGTGGGGGGGATGAACACTGAAGCTTTCTTT. Full variable domain (rest looked up from reference TRBV9 and TRBJ1-1): DSGVTQTPKHLITATGQRVTLRCSPRSGDLSVYWYQQSLDQGLQFLIQYYNGEERAKGNILERFSAQQFPDLHSELNLSSLELGDSALYFCASSVGGMNTEAFFGQGTRLTVV.

The count of this clone is one. The chain couples TRBV6-1 to TRBJ1-1, with 7 bases fitting TRBD1. The CDR3 totals 14 residues. Trimming removed 5 bases from V and 5 bases from J; junction bases left unmatched: 8. Looked up from germline, CDR1 is MNHNS and CDR2 is SASEGT. CDR3 coding DNA: TGTGCCAGCAGTACCGACAGGGAGATAACTGAAGCTTTCTTT. Protein: CASSTDREITEAFF.